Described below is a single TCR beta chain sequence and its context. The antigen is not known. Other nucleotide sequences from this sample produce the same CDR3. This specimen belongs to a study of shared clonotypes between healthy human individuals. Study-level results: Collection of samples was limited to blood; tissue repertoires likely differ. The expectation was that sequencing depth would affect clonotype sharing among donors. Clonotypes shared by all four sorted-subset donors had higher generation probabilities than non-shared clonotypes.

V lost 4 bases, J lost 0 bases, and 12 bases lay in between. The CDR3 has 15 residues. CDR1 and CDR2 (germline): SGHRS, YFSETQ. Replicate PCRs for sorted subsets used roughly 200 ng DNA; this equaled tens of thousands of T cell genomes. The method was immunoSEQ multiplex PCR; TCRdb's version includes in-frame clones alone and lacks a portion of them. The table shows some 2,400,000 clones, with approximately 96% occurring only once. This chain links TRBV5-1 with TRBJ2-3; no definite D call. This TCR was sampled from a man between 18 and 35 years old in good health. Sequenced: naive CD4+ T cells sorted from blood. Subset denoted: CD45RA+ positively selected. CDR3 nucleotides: TGCGCCAGCAGCCTGGGCGGCAGAAGCACAGATACGCAGTATTTT. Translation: CASSLGGRSTDTQYF.